This TCR beta chain was retrieved from a study of cytomegalovirus exposure and HLA in healthy donors. Whole-study context: HLA-typed donors were the source of about 85 million unique TCRs, which an early data release held. Study-wide findings and caveats: Earlier analysis found most TCR beta V segments productive about 90% or about 30% of the time. The listing of 150 to 200 TCR beta chains classed them as cytomegalovirus-associated.

In this sample, this clone turned up a few times. Its matching antigen is unknown. 60 Vbeta and 13 Jbeta primers were used in PCR. Repertoires were generated with immunoSEQ multiplex PCR, while TCRdb's copy carries only in-frame clones and drops some. The sample gives about 180,000 clones, about three quarters of which show up once; under 8% is in the top ten. The CDR3 is 17 amino acids. Unmatched junction bases numbered 14, after V lost 1 base and J lost 5 bases. The germline gives CDR1 SGDLS, CDR2 YYNGEE. The chain couples TRBV9 to TRBJ2-5; 7 nucleotides line up with TRBD2. This receptor was obtained from a man aged 35-49 years in good health and CMV-seropositive. Source material: PBMCs. CDR3 residues: CASSVTGGRVRSETQYF. Written as DNA, the CDR3 is TGTGCCAGCAGCGTAACGGGGGGAAGGGTTAGGTCGGAGACCCAGTACTTC.